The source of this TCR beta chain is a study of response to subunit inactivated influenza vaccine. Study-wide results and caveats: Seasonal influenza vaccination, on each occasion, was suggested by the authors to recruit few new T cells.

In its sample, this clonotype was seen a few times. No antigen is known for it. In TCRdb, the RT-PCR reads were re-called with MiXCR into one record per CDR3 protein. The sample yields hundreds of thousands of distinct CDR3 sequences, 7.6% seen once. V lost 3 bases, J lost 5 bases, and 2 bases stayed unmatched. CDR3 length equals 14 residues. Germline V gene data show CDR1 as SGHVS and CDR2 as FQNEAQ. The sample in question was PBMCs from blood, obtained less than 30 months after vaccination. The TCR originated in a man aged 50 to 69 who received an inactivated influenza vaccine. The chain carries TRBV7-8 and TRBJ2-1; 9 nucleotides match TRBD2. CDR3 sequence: CASSLTSGHNEQFF. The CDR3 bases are TGTGCCAGCAGCTTGACTAGCGGACACAATGAGCAGTTCTTC.